These 29 T cell receptor beta chains came from one sample sequenced in a study of blood T cells in healthy people across ages (dated by TCRdb to the mid-2010s). The method was 5' RACE. Data came from an Illumina HiSeq 2500. A second PCR of roughly 7 to 12 cycles was performed with a sample-barcoded 5' primer and a J-beta primer mix. TCRdb reprocessed the public reads (quality trimming at Q25 with fastp, clone calling with MiXCR) and kept in-frame beta chains. Every entry covers one CDR3 protein and lists the most common genes and DNA from its rows. This sample comprises over a million distinct CDR3 sequences, almost 25% of them detected only once. The ten largest account for about 0.69% of the sample. The data were also submitted as part of a second study, on T cells of mothers and their children.

The material sequenced was blood. The receptors were gathered from a girl aged 2 to 10 in good health.

The rearrangement links TRBV27 to TRBJ1-2; the D gene is possibly TRBD1 (5 bases). V was cut by 8 bases and J by 1 base, with 14 bases left in between. CDR1 and CDR2 (germline): MNHEY, SMNVEV (reference sequence). This CDR3 spans 14 amino acids. CDR3 in amino acids: CASGEDRVNYGYTF. In nucleotides, the CDR3 is TGTGCCAGCGGAGAAGACAGAGTTAACTATGGCTACACCTTC.

This chain connects TRBV6-6 to TRBJ1-4; no definite D call. The ends were cut back, 9 bases at V and 8 bases at J, with 13 bases in the middle. The CDR3 runs to 12 residues. Germline CDR1 is MNHNY and CDR2 is SVGAGI (reference sequence). The CDR3, as DNA: TGTGCCAGTCAATTAGCGGGGGAAAAACTGTTTTTT. This encodes CASQLAGEKLFF.

V usage is TRBV5-5 and J usage is TRBJ1-2; D is possibly TRBD1 (5 bases). V was clipped by 3 bases and J by 4 bases, with 13 bases between them. The CDR3 is 14 residues long. The germline V gene encodes CDR1 SGHKS and CDR2 YYEKEE (reference sequence). CDR3 coding DNA: TGTGCCAGCAGCTATCAGGGCCTCTTCTATGGCTACACCTTC. It yields the protein CASSYQGLFYGYTF.

This rearrangement joins TRBV6-5 to TRBJ1-2; 7 positions agree with TRBD1. Germline V CDR1 and CDR2: MNHEY, SVGAGI. Trimming removed 6 bases from V and 8 bases from J; junction bases left unmatched: 15. There are 15 residues in the CDR3. The CDR3 DNA sequence: TGTGCCAGCAGACTCAACCCCGGGACAGACACAGGCTACACCTTC. This codes for CASRLNPGTDTGYTF.

The gene calls are TRBV4-1 and TRBJ2-5, with a possible D match to TRBD1 (5 bases). The DNA matches TRBJ2-7 better at its end, which makes the J call doubtful. The CDR3 runs 14 residues. The germline CDR1 and CDR2 sequences are MGHRA and YSYEKL. DNA of the CDR3: TGCGCCAGCAGCCAAGGGACAATCGGCTACGAGCAGTACTTC. It codes for CASSQGTIGYEQYF.

The chain combines TRBV4-3 with TRBJ2-7, with 11 positions matching TRBD2. The germline CDR1 and CDR2 sequences are LGHNA and YSLEER. The CDR3 has 18 residues. V gave up 0 bases and J gave up 4 bases; unmatched junction bases: 11. The CDR3 nucleotides are TGCGCCAGCAGCCAAGAAGTCCTAGCGGGGGGCTGGTTATACGAGCAGTACTTC. As protein: CASSQEVLAGGWLYEQYF.

This clonotype was seen a few times. V gene TRBV10-3 combines with J gene TRBJ2-5; 10 positions match TRBD2. The assigned J gene may be wrong: the sequence end matches TRBJ2-1 better. This CDR3 spans 14 amino acids. Germline V gives CDR1 ENHRY, CDR2 SYGVKD. CDR3 in DNA: TGTGCCATCAGGGGGCTAGCGGGGGACAATGAGCAGTTCTTC. Amino acid sequence: CAIRGLAGDNEQFF.

The chain recombines TRBV11-2 with TRBJ1-2; no reliable D call. Trimming shortened V by 2 bases and J by 8 bases, and 18 bases separated the two germline ends. Germline values: CDR1 SGHAT, CDR2 FQNNGV. The CDR3 has 15 amino acids. The chain's CDR3 is CASSLTSYSVEGYTF. The CDR3 nucleotides read TGTGCCAGCAGCTTAACCAGCTACTCGGTCGAGGGCTACACCTTC.

The rearrangement links TRBV4-3 to TRBJ2-7; D gene ambiguous. The V end was cut by 5 bases, the J end by 4 bases, with 12 bases between. Germline CDR1 and CDR2: LGHNA and YSLEER. This CDR3 has 13 amino acids. This CDR3 is CASSDGYFYEQYF. The CDR3, as DNA: TGCGCCAGCAGCGACGGATACTTTTACGAGCAGTACTTC.

V gene TRBV21-1 combines with J gene TRBJ2-7; the D segment call TRBD2 is taken from the table without a DNA check. TRBV21-1 has pseudogene status. The CDR3 runs to 16 residues. CDR3 sequence: CATGPGGSGGDYEQYF. In DNA form, the CDR3 reads TGTGCCACAGGCCCCGGTGGGAGCGGGGGGGACTACGAGCAGTACTTC.

This clonotype occurred a few times. The chain has TRBV12-3 or TRBV12-4 and TRBJ2-4; the match to TRBD1 covers 8 bases. This CDR3 is built from 19 residues. The V gene end was trimmed by 4 bases and the J gene end by 0 bases; junction bases not matched to a gene: 14. CDR3 bases: TGTGCCAGCAGTTGGACAGGGAATGATCATATTTTAGCCAAAAACATTCAGTACTTC. Translated, it gives CASSWTGNDHILAKNIQYF.

The chain links TRBV6-5 to TRBJ2-3, with D possibly being TRBD1 or TRBD2 (7 bases each). The CDR3 sequence is 18 residues long. Germline CDR1 MNHEY, CDR2 SVGAGI. Trimming pared 5 bases from V and 2 bases from J, leaving 23 bases between. The CDR3 spells CASSPGEGRGLFTDTQYF. In DNA, the CDR3 is TGTGCCAGCAGTCCCGGGGAGGGGAGGGGGCTATTCACAGATACGCAGTATTTT.

The chain carries TRBV6-5 and TRBJ1-6, with D hard to call. In germline, CDR1 is MNHEY, CDR2 SVGAGI. The V gene lost 0 bases and the J gene lost 9 bases, with 6 bases spanning the gap. The CDR3 contains 13 residues. This chain's CDR3 is CASSYSEGSPLHF. Written as DNA, the CDR3 is TGTGCCAGCAGTTACTCGGAAGGTTCACCCCTCCACTTT.

This clonotype was observed a handful of times. The chain recombines TRBV29-1 with TRBJ2-4; TRBD1 agrees at 8 bases. Germline values: CDR1 SQVTM, CDR2 ANQGSEA. This CDR3 contains 15 residues. V was clipped by 6 bases and J by 0 bases; unmatched bases: 7. The CDR3 reads CSVYGTGLAKNIQYF. CDR3 sequence (DNA): TGCAGCGTCTACGGGACAGGTCTAGCCAAAAACATTCAGTACTTC.

V usage is TRBV7-8 and J usage is TRBJ2-1; 8 bases fit TRBD2. The junction had 13 bases not matched to a gene; V was cut back by 7 bases and J by 2 bases. This CDR3 is built from 17 residues. CDR1 and CDR2 from the germline V gene are SGHVS and FQNEAQ. As DNA, the CDR3 is TGTGCCAGCAAAGAGGAGAGCGGGGGCCTCACCTACAATGAGCAGTTCTTC. It specifies CASKEESGGLTYNEQFF. Full variable domain (rest looked up from reference TRBV7-8 and TRBJ2-1): GAGVSQSPRYKVAKRGQDVALRCDPISGHVSLFWYQQALGQGPEFLTYFQNEAQLDKSGLPSDRFFAERPEGSVSTLKIQRTQQEDSAVYLCASKEESGGLTYNEQFFGPGTRLTVL.

V and J are TRBV7-9 and TRBJ1-2, with a possible D match to TRBD1 (6 bases). The CDR3 extends over 16 amino acids. V lost 4 bases and J 7 bases, leaving 22 bases between the germline ends. Germline assignment: CDR1 SEHNR and CDR2 FQNEAQ (reference sequence). CDR3 in amino acids: CASSSTADGGLGGYTF. The CDR3, as DNA: TGTGCCAGCAGCTCAACGGCCGACGGGGGCTTGGGTGGCTACACCTTC.

The chain recombines TRBV5-5 with TRBJ2-7; a possible D gene is TRBD1 (5 bases). This CDR3 has 14 amino acids. The germline V and J ends were trimmed by 0 bases and 2 bases, with 9 bases remaining between them. Germline V gene lookup returns CDR1 SGHKS and CDR2 YYEKEE (reference sequence). Here the CDR3 reads CASSLGQLPYEQYF. CDR3 sequence (DNA): TGTGCCAGCAGCTTGGGACAGCTTCCCTACGAGCAGTACTTC.

The sample holds a few counts of this clonotype. The rearrangement links TRBV12-3 or TRBV12-4 to TRBJ2-5; D may be TRBD1 (6 bases). Trimming removed 4 bases at V and 7 bases at J, with 13 bases between. There are 13 residues in the CDR3. The CDR3 here is CASSSGPRGTQYF. CDR3 nucleotide sequence: TGTGCCAGCAGTTCGGGGCCCAGGGGGACCCAGTACTTC.

V gene TRBV6-5 combines with J gene TRBJ2-4; 8 bases match TRBD1. Trimming removed 5 bases from V and 4 bases from J; junction bases left unmatched: 10. Germline V CDR1 and CDR2: MNHEY, SVGAGI. This CDR3 has 16 residues. The CDR3 coding sequence is TGTGCCAGCAGTCCCAACCGACAGGGGAGTAAAAACATTCAGTACTTC. This translates into CASSPNRQGSKNIQYF.

V and J are TRBV18 and TRBJ2-7; D uncertain. Germline V gene sequence: CDR1 KGHSH, CDR2 LQKENI. With 2 bases removed from V and 2 bases from J, the gap between germline ends came to 10 bases. The CDR3 has 14 residues. In nucleotides, the CDR3 is TGTGCCAGCTCACCAGTAAACTCCCCCTACGAGCAGTACTTC. This codes for CASSPVNSPYEQYF.

The chain combines TRBV7-7 with TRBJ2-5; the D gene could be TRBD1 or TRBD2 (5 bases each). The DNA end is more similar to TRBJ2-7, so the J call may be wrong. CDR1 SSHAT and CDR2 FNYEAQ come from the germline V gene (reference sequence). This CDR3 is built from 12 residues. CDR3: CARTGPPYEQYF. In DNA form, the CDR3 reads TGTGCTAGGACGGGGCCCCCCTACGAGCAGTACTTC.

The V and J genes are TRBV4-1 and TRBJ2-1; no reliable D call. Germline CDR1 and CDR2: MGHRA and YSYEKL. V was clipped by 2 bases and J by 0 bases, with 8 bases between them. This CDR3 contains 15 residues. The CDR3 spells CASSQIRVSYNEQFF. The CDR3 DNA reads as TGCGCCAGCAGCCAAATTAGAGTCTCCTACAATGAGCAGTTCTTC.

With regard to this clonotype: In this CDR3 the conserved last residue, phenylalanine or tryptophan, is missing, so a read error is likely. The V call is TRBV7-7, the J call TRBJ2-1; 12 nucleotides match TRBD2. Germline V CDR1 and CDR2: SSHAT, FNYEAQ (reference sequence). The CDR3 consists of 15 residues. The CDR3 protein is CASSLAGTSGNEQFL. The DNA for the CDR3 is TGTGCTAGCAGCTTAGCGGGGACTAGCGGGAATGAGCAGTTCCTC.

This clonotype was detected only a few times. The chain couples TRBV20-1 to TRBJ2-7; TRBD2 matches at 8 bases. J was trimmed by 4 bases and V by 4 bases; bases with no gene match: 9. CDR3 length: 14 residues. CDR1 and CDR2 (germline): DFQATT, SNEGSKA (reference sequence). CDR3: CSANVAGLSYEQYF. The CDR3 nucleotides read TGCAGTGCTAACGTAGCGGGGCTCTCGTACGAGCAGTACTTC.

This sequence joins TRBV10-3 and TRBJ2-1; TRBD2 agrees at 10 bases. Unmatched junction bases numbered 4, after V lost 0 bases and J lost 5 bases. This CDR3 is 16 amino acids long. The germline V gene encodes CDR1 ENHRY and CDR2 SYGVKD. The CDR3 DNA is TGTGCCATCAGTGAGTCTTTAGCGGGGGGCCACAATGAGCAGTTCTTC. It codes for CAISESLAGGHNEQFF.

This chain uses TRBV10-3 with TRBJ2-5; D could derive from TRBD1 or TRBD2 (5 bases each). The J call is doubtful: the DNA matches TRBJ2-7 better. The CDR3 has 16 amino acids. Germline lookup yields CDR1 ENHRY and CDR2 SYGVKD. The CDR3 region has the DNA TGTGCCATCAGTGAGTCTGATGGGGGACGCTATTACGAGCAGTACTTC. Translated: CAISESDGGRYYEQYF.

This clonotype occurred a few times. This sequence joins TRBV20-1 and TRBJ1-6, with TRBD1 as a possible D gene (6 bases). The CDR3 runs to 15 residues. Trimming left V 6 bases short and J 0 bases short, with 12 bases between. Germline V gene data show CDR1 as DFQATT and CDR2 as SNEGSKA (reference sequence). CDR3 amino acids: CSALGRGSYNSPLHF. The CDR3 DNA reads as TGCAGTGCCCTCGGCAGGGGCTCCTATAATTCACCCCTCCACTTT.

The rearrangement joins TRBV6-1 to TRBJ2-3; TRBD2 might be the D (5 bases). With 6 bases removed from V and 6 bases from J, the gap between germline ends came to 10 bases. The CDR3 sequence is 12 residues long. Germline values: CDR1 MNHNS, CDR2 SASEGT. As DNA, the CDR3 is TGTGCCAGCAGAGACTCGGGGGATACGCAGTATTTT. Translated: CASRDSGDTQYF.

With regard to this clonotype: The junction shows a germline mismatch at one end, possibly a read error. The chain carries TRBV7-9 and TRBJ2-7; D is unresolved. Germline lookup yields CDR1 SEHNR and CDR2 FQNEAQ (reference sequence). This CDR3 is 14 amino acids long. The chain's CDR3 is CASSLESRSYEEYF. CDR3 nucleotide sequence: TGTGCCAGCAGCTTAGAATCCCGCTCCTACGAGGAGTACTTC. Full variable domain (rest looked up from reference TRBV7-9 and TRBJ2-7): DTGVSQNPRHKITKRGQNVTFRCDPISEHNRLYWYRQTLGQGPEFLTYFQNEAQLEKSRLLSDRFSAERPKGSFSTLEIQRTEQGDSAMYLCASSLESRSYEEYFGPGTRLTVT.